A single sample gave rise to the 5 T cell receptor beta chains below, sequenced in a study of T-cell reconstitution after alpha-beta-depleted transplantation in children. Unique molecular identifiers were incorporated during preparation of the TCRbeta library. Via MiXCR, TCRdb re-called the PCR reads, giving one row per CDR3 protein. The data hold about 200,000 distinct CDR3 sequences, with roughly 6.3% observed a single time. Sequencing used PBMCs, obtained before TCRalphabeta/CD19-depleted stem cell transplant. The source of these receptors is a girl under two years old with combined immunodeficiency, due to receive a stem cell transplant.

This clonotype was observed many times. The V call is TRBV7-2, the J call TRBJ1-1; unclear D gene. Germline V lookup: CDR1 SGHTA, CDR2 FQGNSA. This CDR3 is 13 amino acids long. V lost 2 bases, J lost 1 base, and 5 bases lay in between. In DNA form, the CDR3 reads TGTGCCAGCAGCTTAAACCGGAACACTGAAGCTTTCTTT. This sequence encodes CASSLNRNTEAFF.

This clonotype has ten or more counts. This chain links TRBV27 with TRBJ2-3; no firm D call. This CDR3 spans 15 amino acids. Trimming took 4 bases from V and 3 from J, leaving 14 bases between them. Germline V gene lookup returns CDR1 MNHEY and CDR2 SMNVEV (reference sequence). CDR3: CASSWSEPNTDTQYF. CDR3 nucleotides: TGTGCCAGCAGTTGGAGTGAGCCTAATACAGATACGCAGTATTTT.

Ten or more counts support this clonotype. The chain combines TRBV12-3 or TRBV12-4 with TRBJ2-1; 12 bases are shared with TRBD2. This CDR3 has 16 amino acids. With 6 bases clipped from V and 0 bases from J, the junction kept 3 bases outside the gene matches. CDR3 loop: CASSSTSGSSYNEQFF. CDR3 in DNA: TGTGCCAGCAGCTCGACTAGCGGGAGCTCCTACAATGAGCAGTTCTTC.

This clonotype has just one count. No conserved phenylalanine or tryptophan ends this CDR3, so it is likely a read error. Because the CDR3's place on the DNA is in doubt, the DNA is left out and the CDR3 is given as listed by TCRdb. This sequence joins TRBV1 and TRBJ2-3. TRBV1 is reported as a pseudogene. The CDR3 is 12 amino acids long, termini counted. CDR3 loop: CTSSGVTDTQYL.

The table lists this clonotype with a few counts. This chain links TRBV20-1 with TRBJ2-2; D is possibly TRBD2 (6 bases). The CDR3 contains 16 residues. Trimming cost V 3 bases and J 3 bases, with 17 bases left between them. Germline lookup yields CDR1 DFQATT and CDR2 SNEGSKA (reference sequence). DNA of the CDR3: TGCAGTGCTAGGGAAATAGCTAGCGCAGACACCGGGGAGCTGTTTTTT. Its protein product is CSAREIASADTGELFF.